The next 9 T cell receptor beta chains were all read from a single sample in a study of OX40 agonist ivuxolimab in advanced cancers. Assay used: immunoSEQ multiplex PCR; TCRdb lists only in-frame clones, some missing. The sample lists about 100,000 clones; about 89% were seen once. The sequenced sample was CD4+ or CD8+ T cells sorted from blood, obtained in a trial of the OX40 agonist ivuxolimab. These receptors originate from an adult with an advanced solid tumor such as melanoma, head and neck, liver or kidney cancer.

V gene TRBV18 combines with J gene TRBJ2-2; TRBD1 is a possible D gene (6 bases). This CDR3 contains 16 residues. Between the trimmed V and J ends, which lost 4 bases and 3 bases, there was a span of 15 bases. Germline loops: CDR1 KGHSH, CDR2 LQKENI. The DNA for the CDR3 is TGTGCCAGCTCACTACGACGGCCAGGGGACACCGGGGAGCTGTTTTTT. It translates to CASSLRRPGDTGELFF.

The gene calls are TRBV7-3 and TRBJ2-1; maybe TRBD1 (6 bases). Germline CDR1 and CDR2: SGHTA and FQGTGA. This CDR3 comprises 14 residues. The V end was cut by 4 bases, the J end by 4 bases, with 11 bases between. The DNA for the CDR3 is TGTGCCAGCAGCTCAGGGGACCTATACAATGAGCAGTTCTTC. Its protein product is CASSSGDLYNEQFF.

This clone was seen once. The chain uses TRBV11-2 and TRBJ1-1; 8 bases agree with TRBD1. This CDR3 is 17 amino acids long. The junction had 12 bases not matched to a gene; V was cut back by 0 bases and J by 6 bases. Germline CDR1 and CDR2: SGHAT and FQNNGV. CDR3 loop: CASSLDWTGSKDPEAFF. Here the CDR3 DNA reads TGTGCCAGCAGCTTAGATTGGACAGGGAGTAAAGATCCTGAAGCTTTCTTT.

Here the CDR3 reads CASSLNRRGVYSGDNEQFF. The CDR3 DNA reads TGTGCCAGCAGTTTAAACAGGCGGGGGGTCTACTCGGGTGACAATGAGCAGTTCTTC. This chain joins TRBV27 and TRBJ2-1; 8 positions match TRBD2. From germline, CDR1 is MNHEY and CDR2 SMNVEV (reference sequence). This CDR3 region has 19 residues. V lost 2 bases to trimming and J lost 5 bases; unmatched junction nucleotides: 17.

The chain joins TRBV30 to TRBJ1-1, with D uncertain. Germline V lookup: CDR1 GTSNPN, CDR2 SVGIG (reference sequence). This CDR3 is built from 13 residues. Trimming pared 3 bases from V and 5 bases from J, leaving 13 bases between. The CDR3 DNA follows: TGTGCCTGGAGGGGTACGTGGGGAACTGAAGCTTTCTTT. It is translated as CAWRGTWGTEAFF. The whole variable domain, filled in from reference TRBV30 and TRBJ1-1, reads SQTIHQWPATLVQPVGSPLSLECTVEGTSNPNLYWYRQAAGRGLQLLFYSVGIGQISSEVPQNLSASRPQDRQFILSSKKLLLSDSGFYLCAWRGTWGTEAFFGQGTRLTVV.

The V and J genes are TRBV29-1 and TRBJ1-2; D is ambiguous. The CDR3 has 12 amino acids. V was clipped by 6 bases and J by 2 bases, with 10 bases between them. The germline V gene has CDR1 SQVTM and CDR2 ANQGSEA. The DNA for the CDR3 is TGCAGCGTGTCGGGCGCGAACTATGGCTACACCTTC. Amino acids: CSVSGANYGYTF.

The chain combines TRBV5-1 with TRBJ2-2; D may correspond to TRBD1 or TRBD2 (5 bases each). CDR1 is SGHRS and CDR2 is YFSETQ in the germline V gene. The CDR3 extends over 14 amino acids. V was shortened by 6 bases and J by 1 base, with 10 bases between the two germline ends. The CDR3 region is CASTGTVNTGELFF. The CDR3 bases are TGCGCCAGCACCGGGACCGTGAACACCGGGGAGCTGTTTTTT.

The genes are TRBV20-1 and TRBJ2-1; no clear D gene. There are 11 residues in the CDR3. The germline V and J ends were trimmed by 3 bases and 6 bases, with 6 bases remaining between them. CDR1 is DFQATT and CDR2 is SNEGSKA in the germline V gene (reference sequence). The CDR3 reads CSARFRNEQFF. In DNA, the CDR3 is TGCAGTGCTAGGTTCCGCAATGAGCAGTTCTTC.

Written as DNA, the CDR3 is TGTGCCAGCAGCCTACTAGGATACGAGCAGTACTTC. It codes for CASSLLGYEQYF. The chain links TRBV7-2 to TRBJ2-7; tentative D call: TRBD2 (5 bases). V lost 5 bases and J lost 4, with 9 bases in between. Germline CDR1 reads SGHTA; CDR2 reads FQGNSA. This CDR3 region has 12 residues.